One sample yielded the 17 T cell receptor beta chains listed below, sequenced in a study of fetal regulatory T cell absence and autoimmunity. Profiled with immunoSEQ multiplex PCR; TCRdb holds only in-frame clones, not every one. The profile shows roughly 95,000 clones, 72% of them singletons. The sample comprised pancreas tissue. These receptors came from a male donor with IPEX syndrome.

The rearrangement links TRBV2 to TRBJ2-7, with no clear D. CDR1 is SNHLY, CDR2 FYNNEI, per germline. This CDR3 is 11 amino acids long. V lost 8 bases and J 9 bases, leaving 14 bases between the germline ends. CDR3 DNA: TGTGCCAGCTTTAGCTCCTACAGGCAGTACTTC. Translation: CASFSSYRQYF. The full variable domain, in which reference TRBV2 and TRBJ2-7 provide the parts outside the CDR3, is EPEVTQTPSHQVTQMGQEVILRCVPISNHLYFYWYRQILGQKVEFLVSFYNNEISEKSEIFDDQFSVERPDGSNFTLKIRSTKLEDSAMYFCASFSSYRQYFGPGTRLTVT.

In its sample, this clone was seen once. The chain carries TRBV5-6 and TRBJ2-1; 7 bases are a match to TRBD2. Germline assignment: CDR1 SGHDT and CDR2 YYEEEE. The CDR3 is 16 residues long. Losses at the gene ends were 2 bases for V and 6 bases for J; bases not matched to a gene: 11. CDR3 region: CASSLDTGTKTNEQFF. DNA for the CDR3: TGTGCCAGCAGCTTAGACACCGGGACTAAGACCAATGAGCAGTTCTTC.

The V and J genes are TRBV9 and TRBJ1-6, with D perhaps matching TRBD1 (6 bases). This CDR3 is built from 12 residues. The V gene's germline CDR1 is SGDLS and CDR2 YYNGEE. Deletions cut 3 bases from V and 10 bases from J, with 8 bases between. CDR3 DNA: TGTGCCAGCAGCGCCCAGGGGTCACCCCTCCACTTT. Amino acids: CASSAQGSPLHF.

A word on this clone: A junction end diverges from the germline sequence, so it may reflect a read error. The chain links TRBV9 to TRBJ2-7; 8 nucleotides agree with TRBD2. The CDR3 runs to 14 residues. Germline V CDR1 and CDR2: SGDLS, YYNGEE. CDR3 amino acids: CASSDDLAGYGQYF. The CDR3 nucleotides read TGTGCCAGCAGCGACGATCTAGCGGGCTACGGGCAGTACTTC.

This clone turned up a few times. As DNA, the CDR3 is TGCAGCGTTGAACAGGGGAACACTGAAGCTTTCTTT. Translation gives CSVEQGNTEAFF. The chain links TRBV29-1 to TRBJ1-1; maybe TRBD1 (5 bases). The length of the CDR3 is 12 residues. Trimming stripped 2 bases from V and 1 base from J, with 5 bases between. Germline loops: CDR1 SQVTM, CDR2 ANQGSEA.

The chain employs TRBV6-1 and TRBJ2-7; TRBD1 matches at 9 bases. The J segment lost 5 bases and the V segment lost 2 bases, leaving 7 bases of the junction unmatched. The CDR3 extends over 15 amino acids. Germline V lookup: CDR1 MNHNS, CDR2 SASEGT. The CDR3 nucleotides are TGTGCCAGCAGTGAATTCCGGACAGGGGTCGACGAGCAGTACTTC. This translates into CASSEFRTGVDEQYF.

This sequence joins TRBV10-3 and TRBJ2-7; 12 bases fit TRBD2. Losses at the gene ends were 0 bases for V and 5 bases for J; bases not matched to a gene: 2. This CDR3 is built from 15 residues. CDR1 is ENHRY and CDR2 is SYGVKD in the germline V gene. The CDR3 here is CAISESTSGSHEQYF. The CDR3 DNA reads TGTGCCATCAGTGAGTCGACTAGCGGGAGCCACGAGCAGTACTTC.

This clone was recorded a few times. The V and J genes are TRBV21-1 and TRBJ1-6. TRBV21-1 is marked as a pseudogene. The CDR3 extends over 15 amino acids. The CDR3 DNA reads as TGTGCCAGCAGCAAGAATCATAGAGGGAATTCACCCCTCCACTTT. Amino acid sequence: CASSKNHRGNSPLHF.

The J gene is TRBJ1-2, the V gene TRBV13; 7 positions agree with TRBD1. With 5 bases clipped from V and 5 bases from J, the junction kept 8 bases outside the gene matches. This CDR3 comprises 14 residues. CDR1 is PRHDT, CDR2 FYEKMQ, per germline (reference sequence). CDR3 in amino acids: CASSQWTGAYGYTF. The CDR3 DNA is TGTGCCAGCAGCCAATGGACAGGAGCGTATGGCTACACCTTC.

This clone was detected once. The CDR3 sequence: CAISESETSGLGETQYF. CDR3 sequence (DNA): TGTGCCATCAGTGAGTCGGAGACTAGCGGCCTCGGGGAGACCCAGTACTTC. This sequence joins TRBV10-3 and TRBJ2-5; 9 bases are a match to TRBD2. The V gene's germline CDR1 is ENHRY and CDR2 SYGVKD. This CDR3 spans 17 amino acids. V lost 0 bases, J lost 5 bases, and 10 bases stayed unmatched.

The chain uses TRBV7-2 and TRBJ2-6; 8 bases map to TRBD2. V shed 2 bases, J shed 2 bases, and the junction held 2 bases outside the gene matches. The CDR3 is made up of 16 amino acids. Germline CDR1 and CDR2: SGHTA and FQGNSA. The CDR3 region is CASSLTGGAGANVLTF. The CDR3 bases are TGTGCCAGCAGCTTAACGGGAGGGGCTGGGGCCAACGTCCTGACTTTC.

The chain couples TRBV16 to TRBJ2-7; D is perhaps TRBD1 or TRBD2 (5 bases each). V was trimmed by 0 bases and J by 3 bases, leaving 15 bases between them. This CDR3 spans 16 amino acids. Germline V lookup: CDR1 KGHSY, CDR2 FQNENV. CDR3 coding DNA: TGTGCCAGCAGCCAATCTTACCAGGGAGTCTACTACGAGCAGTACTTC. It codes for CASSQSYQGVYYEQYF.

The CDR3 DNA is TGTGCCAGCAGTGTGCGACAGTTAACTAACTATGGCTACACCTTC. Amino acids: CASSVRQLTNYGYTF. The V and J genes are TRBV6-5 and TRBJ1-2, with a tentative D call TRBD1 (5 bases). The CDR3 has 15 amino acids. Trimming took off 5 bases at V and 0 bases at J, with 13 bases between the two ends. From germline, CDR1 is MNHEY and CDR2 SVGAGI.

This clone was seen a handful of times. The rearrangement links TRBV7-2 to TRBJ1-1, with 10 bases matching TRBD1. The length of the CDR3 is 15 residues. Germline V gene lookup returns CDR1 SGHTA and CDR2 FQGNSA. The V gene end was trimmed by 5 bases and the J gene end by 5 bases; junction bases not matched to a gene: 8. CDR3 sequence (DNA): TGTGCCAGCAGCACCGACAGGGGGCTGGGGACTGAAGCTTTCTTT. Its protein is CASSTDRGLGTEAFF.

This rearrangement joins TRBV4-1 to TRBJ1-5, with a tentative D call TRBD1 (5 bases). CDR1 and CDR2 from the germline V gene are MGHRA and YSYEKL. V was trimmed by 0 bases and J by 6 bases, leaving 12 bases between them. The CDR3 is 15 amino acids. The CDR3 here is CASSQDRGESQPQHF. The CDR3 region has the DNA TGCGCCAGCAGCCAAGACCGGGGGGAATCTCAGCCCCAGCATTTT.

This chain uses TRBV4-1 with TRBJ2-7; 14 positions agree with TRBD2. CDR1 and CDR2 from the germline V gene are MGHRA and YSYEKL. The CDR3 runs 20 residues. The trim removed 0 bases at V and 1 base at J, leaving 11 bases unmatched. CDR3 residues: CASSQEVRTSGRRTSYEQYF. The CDR3 DNA reads TGCGCCAGCAGCCAAGAGGTCCGGACTAGCGGGAGGCGAACATCCTACGAGCAGTACTTC.

This clone was picked up one time. The CDR3 spells CASSPRDRGLDEQYF. CDR3 nucleotide sequence: TGTGCCAGTAGTCCCCGGGACAGGGGGCTTGACGAGCAGTACTTC. V gene TRBV19 combines with J gene TRBJ2-7, with 12 bases fitting TRBD1. Germline trimming cut 5 bases from V and 5 bases from J; bases unmatched to any gene: 7. This CDR3 has 15 amino acids. CDR1 is LNHDA, CDR2 SQIVND, per germline (reference sequence).